Below are 5 T cell receptor beta chains sequenced from a single sample in a study of shared clonotypes between healthy human individuals (dated by TCRdb to between 2020 and 2021). Preparation of the library involved the immunoSEQ multiplex PCR assay. TCRdb stores this immuneACCESS table with in-frame sequences only. Part of the clones is absent; in the studies checked, under half of the shortfall reflects unresolved V genes, and no reason is known for the rest. The sample table lists 2,500,000 or so clones, 80% to 95% of them with a count of one. Around 0.4% of the sample comes from the top ten. Sequences were obtained from naive CD4+ T cells from PBMCs. The sample's cell subset or site, from its label and the paper: CD45RA+ positively selected. These receptors were collected from a man between 18 and 35 years old in good health. Some clones in this sample may be carry-over from other donors' samples.

The rearrangement uses TRBV29-1 and TRBJ2-5; 10 bases are a match to TRBD2. V trimming: 4 bases; J trimming: 11 bases; junction bases outside the gene matches: 10. The CDR3 spans 13 residues. In germline, CDR1 is SQVTM, CDR2 ANQGSEA. CDR3 sequence reads: CSVGSGRAREQYF. In DNA form, the CDR3 reads TGCAGCGTTGGAAGCGGGAGGGCCCGGGAGCAGTACTTC.

This chain connects TRBV23-1 to TRBJ2-7; 7 bases are shared with TRBD2. TRBV23-1 is identified as an open reading frame with a role that is uncertain. The CDR3 consists of 14 residues. The V segment lost 8 bases and the J segment 0 bases; nucleotides outside the gene matches: 7. The CDR3 region is CASPRLACSYEQYF. The CDR3 coding sequence is TGCGCCAGCCCCAGACTAGCTTGCTCCTACGAGCAGTACTTC.

This clone was counted once. This chain connects TRBV10-3 to TRBJ2-7, with D tentatively TRBD1 or TRBD2 (5 bases each). Germline V gives CDR1 ENHRY, CDR2 SYGVKD. Trimming took off 1 base at V and 5 bases at J, with 18 bases between the two ends. The CDR3 length is 16 residues. Here the CDR3 reads CAISEFIGAGSHEQYF. The CDR3 bases are TGTGCCATCAGTGAGTTCATCGGGGCTGGTAGCCACGAGCAGTACTTC.

The chain links TRBV2 to TRBJ2-5; D call uncertain. Germline values: CDR1 SNHLY, CDR2 FYNNEI. V was cut by 7 bases and J by 10 bases, with 13 bases left in between. This CDR3 region has 11 residues. The CDR3, as DNA: TGTGCCAGCAACTTAGGCGGTGGCCAGTACTTC. It encodes CASNLGGGQYF. Drawing the rest from reference TRBV2 and TRBJ2-5, the complete variable domain is EPEVTQTPSHQVTQMGQEVILRCVPISNHLYFYWYRQILGQKVEFLVSFYNNEISEKSEIFDDQFSVERPDGSNFTLKIRSTKLEDSAMYFCASNLGGGQYFGPGTRLLVL.

The chain has TRBV29-1 and TRBJ2-7; D gene unclear. The germline gives CDR1 SQVTM, CDR2 ANQGSEA. The CDR3 is made up of 13 amino acids. With 5 bases removed from V and 2 bases from J, the gap between germline ends came to 13 bases. CDR3 amino acids: CSVPGGYPYEQYF. The CDR3 region has the DNA TGCAGCGTTCCCGGCGGTTACCCCTACGAGCAGTACTTC.